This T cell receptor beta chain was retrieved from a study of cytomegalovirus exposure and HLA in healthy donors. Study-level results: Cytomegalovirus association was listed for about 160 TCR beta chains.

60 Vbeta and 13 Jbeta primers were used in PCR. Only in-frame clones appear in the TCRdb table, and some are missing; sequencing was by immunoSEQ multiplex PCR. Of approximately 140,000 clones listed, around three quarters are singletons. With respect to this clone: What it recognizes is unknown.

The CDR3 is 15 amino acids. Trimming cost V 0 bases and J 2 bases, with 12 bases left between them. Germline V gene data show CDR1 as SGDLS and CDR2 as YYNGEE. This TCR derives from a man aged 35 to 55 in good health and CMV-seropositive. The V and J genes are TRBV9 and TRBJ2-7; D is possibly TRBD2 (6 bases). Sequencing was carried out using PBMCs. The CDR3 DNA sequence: TGTGCCAGCAGCGTAGCTGGTGGAGGGACCTACGAGCAGTACTTC. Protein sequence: CASSVAGGGTYEQYF.